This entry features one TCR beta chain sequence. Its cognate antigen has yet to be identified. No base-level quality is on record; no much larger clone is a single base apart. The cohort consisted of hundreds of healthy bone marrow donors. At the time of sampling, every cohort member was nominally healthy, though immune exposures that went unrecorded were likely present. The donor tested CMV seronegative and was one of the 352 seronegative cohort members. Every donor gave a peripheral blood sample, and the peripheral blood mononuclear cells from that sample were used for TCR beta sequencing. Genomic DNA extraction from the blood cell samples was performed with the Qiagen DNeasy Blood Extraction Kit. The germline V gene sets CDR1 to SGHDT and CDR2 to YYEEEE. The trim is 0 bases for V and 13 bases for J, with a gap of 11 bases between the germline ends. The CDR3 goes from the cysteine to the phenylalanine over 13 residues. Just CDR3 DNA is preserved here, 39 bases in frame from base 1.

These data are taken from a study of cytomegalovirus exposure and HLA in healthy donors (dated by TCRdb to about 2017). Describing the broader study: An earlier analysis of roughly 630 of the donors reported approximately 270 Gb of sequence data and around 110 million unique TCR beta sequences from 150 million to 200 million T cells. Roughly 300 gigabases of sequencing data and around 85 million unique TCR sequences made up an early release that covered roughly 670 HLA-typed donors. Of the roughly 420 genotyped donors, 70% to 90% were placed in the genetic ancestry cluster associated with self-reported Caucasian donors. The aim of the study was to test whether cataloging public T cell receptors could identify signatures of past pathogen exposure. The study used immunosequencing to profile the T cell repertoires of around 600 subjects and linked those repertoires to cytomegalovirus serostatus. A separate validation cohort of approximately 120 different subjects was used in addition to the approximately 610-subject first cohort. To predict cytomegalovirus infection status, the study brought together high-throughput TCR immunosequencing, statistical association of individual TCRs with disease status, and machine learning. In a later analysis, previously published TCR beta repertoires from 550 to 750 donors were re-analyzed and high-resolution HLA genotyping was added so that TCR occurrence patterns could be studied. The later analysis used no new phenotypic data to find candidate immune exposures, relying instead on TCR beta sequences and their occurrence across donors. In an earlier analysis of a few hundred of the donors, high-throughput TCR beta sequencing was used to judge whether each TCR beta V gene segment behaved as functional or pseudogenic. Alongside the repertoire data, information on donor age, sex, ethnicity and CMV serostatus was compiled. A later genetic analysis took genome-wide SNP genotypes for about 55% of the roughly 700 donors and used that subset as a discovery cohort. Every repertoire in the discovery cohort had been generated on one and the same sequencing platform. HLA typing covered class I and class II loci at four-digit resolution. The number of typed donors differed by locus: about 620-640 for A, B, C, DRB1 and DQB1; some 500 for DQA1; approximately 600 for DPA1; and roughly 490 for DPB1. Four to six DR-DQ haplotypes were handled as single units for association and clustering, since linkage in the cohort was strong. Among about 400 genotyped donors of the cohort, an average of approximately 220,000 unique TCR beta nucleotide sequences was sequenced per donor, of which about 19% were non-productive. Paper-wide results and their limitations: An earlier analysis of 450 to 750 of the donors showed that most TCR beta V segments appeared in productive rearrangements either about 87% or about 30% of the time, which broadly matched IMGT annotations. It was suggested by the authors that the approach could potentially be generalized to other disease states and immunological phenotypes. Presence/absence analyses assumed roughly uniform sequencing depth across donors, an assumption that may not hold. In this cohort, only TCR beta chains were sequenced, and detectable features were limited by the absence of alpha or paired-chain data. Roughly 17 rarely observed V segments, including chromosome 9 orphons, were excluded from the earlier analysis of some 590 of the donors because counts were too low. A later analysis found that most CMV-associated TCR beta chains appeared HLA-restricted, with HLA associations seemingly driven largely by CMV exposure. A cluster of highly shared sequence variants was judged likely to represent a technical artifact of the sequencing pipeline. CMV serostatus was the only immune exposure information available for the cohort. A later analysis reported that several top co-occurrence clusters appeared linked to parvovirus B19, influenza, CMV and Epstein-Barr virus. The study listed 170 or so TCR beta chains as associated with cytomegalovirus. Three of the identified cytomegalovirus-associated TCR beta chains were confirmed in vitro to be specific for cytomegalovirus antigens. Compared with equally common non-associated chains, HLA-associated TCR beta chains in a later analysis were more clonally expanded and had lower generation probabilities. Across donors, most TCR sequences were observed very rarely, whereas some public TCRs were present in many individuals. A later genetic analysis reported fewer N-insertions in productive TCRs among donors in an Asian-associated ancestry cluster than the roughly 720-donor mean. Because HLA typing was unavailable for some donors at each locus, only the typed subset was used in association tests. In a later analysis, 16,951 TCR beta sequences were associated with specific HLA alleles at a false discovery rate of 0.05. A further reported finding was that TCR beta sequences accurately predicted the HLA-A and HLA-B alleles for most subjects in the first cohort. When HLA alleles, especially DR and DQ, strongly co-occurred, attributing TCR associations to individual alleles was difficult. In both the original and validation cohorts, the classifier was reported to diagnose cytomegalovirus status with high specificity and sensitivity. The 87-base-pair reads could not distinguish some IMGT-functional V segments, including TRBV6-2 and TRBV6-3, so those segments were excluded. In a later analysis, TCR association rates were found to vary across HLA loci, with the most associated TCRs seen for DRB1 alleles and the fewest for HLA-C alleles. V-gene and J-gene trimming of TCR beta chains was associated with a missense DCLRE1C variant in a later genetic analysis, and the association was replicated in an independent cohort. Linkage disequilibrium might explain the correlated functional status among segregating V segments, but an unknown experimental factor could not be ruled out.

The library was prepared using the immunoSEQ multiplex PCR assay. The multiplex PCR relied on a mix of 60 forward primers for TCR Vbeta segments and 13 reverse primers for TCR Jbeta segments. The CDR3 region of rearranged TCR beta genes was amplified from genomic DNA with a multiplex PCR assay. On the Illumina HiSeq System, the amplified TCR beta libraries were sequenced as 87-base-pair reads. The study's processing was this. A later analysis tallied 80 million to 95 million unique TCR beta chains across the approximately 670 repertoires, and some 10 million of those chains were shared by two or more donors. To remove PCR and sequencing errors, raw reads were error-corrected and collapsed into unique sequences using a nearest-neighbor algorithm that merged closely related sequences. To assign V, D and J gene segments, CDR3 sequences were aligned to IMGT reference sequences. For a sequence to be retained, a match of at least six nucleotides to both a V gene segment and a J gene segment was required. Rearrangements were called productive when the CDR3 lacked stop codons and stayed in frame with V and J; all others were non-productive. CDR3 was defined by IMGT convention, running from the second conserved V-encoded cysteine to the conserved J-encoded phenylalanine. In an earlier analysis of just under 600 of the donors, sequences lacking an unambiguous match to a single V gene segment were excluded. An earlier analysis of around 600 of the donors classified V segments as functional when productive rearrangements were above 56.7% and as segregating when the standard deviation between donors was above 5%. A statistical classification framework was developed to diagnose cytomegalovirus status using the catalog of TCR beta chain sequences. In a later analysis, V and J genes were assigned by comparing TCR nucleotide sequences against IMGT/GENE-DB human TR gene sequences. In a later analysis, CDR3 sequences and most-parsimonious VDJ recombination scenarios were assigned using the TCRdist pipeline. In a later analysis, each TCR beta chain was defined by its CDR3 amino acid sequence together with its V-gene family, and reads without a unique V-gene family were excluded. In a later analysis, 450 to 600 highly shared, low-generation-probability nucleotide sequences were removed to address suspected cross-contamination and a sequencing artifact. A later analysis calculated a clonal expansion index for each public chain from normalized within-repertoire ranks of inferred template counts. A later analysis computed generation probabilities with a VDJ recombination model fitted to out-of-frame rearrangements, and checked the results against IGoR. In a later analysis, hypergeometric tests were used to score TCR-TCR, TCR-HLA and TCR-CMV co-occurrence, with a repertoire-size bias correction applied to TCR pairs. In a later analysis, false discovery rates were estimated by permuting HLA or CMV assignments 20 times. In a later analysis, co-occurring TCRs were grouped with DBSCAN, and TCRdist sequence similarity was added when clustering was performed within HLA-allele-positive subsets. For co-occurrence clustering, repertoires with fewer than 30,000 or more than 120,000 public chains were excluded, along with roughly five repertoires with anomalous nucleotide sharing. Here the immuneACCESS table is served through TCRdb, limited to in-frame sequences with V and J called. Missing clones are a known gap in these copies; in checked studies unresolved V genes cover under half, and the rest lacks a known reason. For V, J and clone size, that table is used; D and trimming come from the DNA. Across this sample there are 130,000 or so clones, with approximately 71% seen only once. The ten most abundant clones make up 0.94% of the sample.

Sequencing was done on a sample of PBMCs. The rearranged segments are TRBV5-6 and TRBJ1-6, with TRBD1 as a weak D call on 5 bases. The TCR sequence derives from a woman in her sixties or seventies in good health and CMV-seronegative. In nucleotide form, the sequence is TGTGCCAGCAGCTTGGCAGGCAGGGATCCCCTCCACTTT. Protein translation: CASSLAGRDPLHF.